What follows is one TCR beta chain and its context. This record comes from a study of OX40 agonist ivuxolimab in advanced cancers. Produced via immunoSEQ multiplex PCR; TCRdb's table is partial and in-frame only. Of roughly 96,000 clones listed, under 90% were seen once; the top ten hold under 6.5%. V was cut by 2 bases and J by 4 bases, with 8 bases left in between. Germline assignment: CDR1 LGHNT and CDR2 FRNRAP. This CDR3 has 13 residues. The input for sequencing was CD4+ or CD8+ T cells sorted from blood, taken in a trial of the OX40 agonist ivuxolimab. This chain uses TRBV12-5 with TRBJ1-2; D is possibly TRBD1 (5 bases). The source of this sequence is an adult with an advanced solid tumor such as melanoma, head and neck, liver or kidney cancer. The CDR3 is CASGLWGSYGYTF. CDR3 nucleotide sequence: TGTGCTAGTGGTTTGTGGGGGAGCTATGGCTACACCTTC.